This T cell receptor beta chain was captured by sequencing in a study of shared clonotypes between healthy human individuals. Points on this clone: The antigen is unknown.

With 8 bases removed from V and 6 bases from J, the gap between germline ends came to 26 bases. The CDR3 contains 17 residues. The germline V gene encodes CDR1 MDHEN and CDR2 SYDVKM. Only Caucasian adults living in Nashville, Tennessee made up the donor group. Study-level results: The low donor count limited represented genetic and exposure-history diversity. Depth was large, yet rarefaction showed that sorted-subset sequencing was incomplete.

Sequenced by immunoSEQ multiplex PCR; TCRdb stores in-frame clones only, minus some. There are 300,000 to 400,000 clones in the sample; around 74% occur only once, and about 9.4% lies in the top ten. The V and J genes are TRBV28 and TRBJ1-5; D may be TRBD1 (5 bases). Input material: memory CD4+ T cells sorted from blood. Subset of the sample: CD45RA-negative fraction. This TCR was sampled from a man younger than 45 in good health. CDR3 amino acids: CASSRTRLGSSAQPQHF. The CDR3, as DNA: TGTGCCAGCTCTAGGACACGGCTGGGCAGCTCCGCTCAGCCCCAGCATTTT.